This note documents a single T cell receptor (beta chain) sequence. The antigen it binds to is not known. One base away there is no much larger clone; base qualities are not given. V is cut by 0 bases and J by 7 bases, and the space between the germline ends is 10 bases. The CDR3 covers 14 residues, taking in both the cysteine and the phenylalanine. Only the CDR3 DNA stays, 42 bases, in frame from base 1. Taken from the germline V gene, the CDR1 and CDR2 loops are MGHRA and YSYEKL. This entry is derived from a study of shared clonotypes between healthy human individuals (dated by TCRdb to 2019 to 2021). In terms of the full investigation: The cohort included a few men and a couple of women between 18 and 49 years of age. Per donor, three plates each were used for CD4 naive and CD4 memory, two for CD8 naive, and one for CD8 memory. To estimate repertoire size and how much clonotype sharing occurs between individuals, the study deeply sequenced the blood TCR repertoires of five or six healthy adults. To increase sequencing depth and limit assay-specific biases, different laboratories used diverse techniques to prepare libraries and sequence TCR repertoires. Per donor, leukapheresis produced somewhere between about 0.8 and 9 billion PBMCs. Study-wide conclusions, independent of this receptor: Rarefaction of sorted-subset datasets indicated incomplete sequencing despite the large sequencing depth. Only blood was sampled, and tissue TCR repertoires likely differ from those in blood. Across a handful of donors, approximately 4.9% of naive CD4, approximately 3.6% of naive CD8, 2.3% of memory CD4, and roughly 0.4% of memory CD8 clonotypes were shared. Naive subsets generally had larger estimated clonotype richness than memory subsets did. Pairwise subsampling led to the expectation that sequencing depth would affect the degree of clonotype sharing among donors. The small number of donors limited the genetic and exposure-history diversity represented. Higher generation probabilities were observed for clonotypes shared by all four sorted-subset donors than for non-shared clonotypes.

Donors were healthy HIV-negative adults with no recently reported acute infections or vaccinations. Only Caucasian adults living in Nashville, Tennessee, USA were represented among the donors. Magnetic negative selection was used to enrich CD4+ T cells, after which naive cells were positively selected on CD45RA and the negative fraction became the memory subset. Blood was obtained by leukapheresis, after which PBMCs were separated by Ficoll-Histopaque density gradient centrifugation and cryopreserved in liquid nitrogen vapor phase. Analytical flow cytometry was used to check the purity and quantity of each magnetically sorted T cell population. Genomic DNA was isolated from each sorted fraction and quantified by UV absorbance on a Nanodrop 2000c. TCR CDR3 regions were amplified from genomic DNA by multiplex PCR using the deep immunoSEQ assay. Extracted genomic DNA from each cell subset was distributed evenly across all wells of several immunoSEQ 96-well plates, and each plate was treated as a replicate. For sorted subsets, approximately 190 ng of genomic DNA, equivalent to 25,000 to 30,000 T cell genomes, went into each replicate PCR. Purified libraries were measured with a Qubit 3.0 fluorometer, size-checked on a Bioanalyzer 2100, and measured again with the KAPA Library Quantification kit. Every immunoSEQ 96-well plate was sequenced on a dedicated single-read 150-cycle Illumina NextSeq 550 flow cell. Per the authors' processing: Because the immunoSEQ output held only junctional sequences and lacked quality scores, the filtering could not match the filtering applied to full-length reads. To assign V/J genes and CDR3, sequences were annotated against IMGT germline references using PyIR, a Python wrapper for IgBLAST v1.9. Reads with weak V/J assignments (E-value above 1e-6), missing CDR3, stop codons, out-of-frame junctions, or ambiguous translated residues were removed. V3J clonotypes were defined as sequences sharing an identical inferred V gene, J gene, and CDR3 amino acid sequence. The percentage overlap between two repertoires was calculated by dividing the number of shared unique clonotypes by the size of the smaller repertoire. RTK rarefaction, the Chao1 estimator, and Recon v2.1 estimates of unobserved clonotypes were used to assess repertoire richness. For all TCRbeta clonotypes obtained by the gDNA method from several donors, generation probabilities were computed with OLGA. TCRdb took over this immuneACCESS table, retaining in-frame rearrangements with V and J assigned. Such tables are incomplete; in checked studies, under half of the missing clones stem from an unresolved V gene, and the remainder is unexplained. V, J and clone size are those of that table, while D and trimming were read from the DNA. This sample comprises some 900,000 clones, about three quarters of them detected only once. The ten most abundant clones make up around 1.4% of the sample.

Sequencing input: memory CD4+ T cells sorted from blood. Explained via the paper, the cell subset or site label denotes: CD45RA-negative fraction. The TCR originated in a man in his late teens or twenties in good health. Recombination connected TRBV4-1 to TRBJ1-5, with no confident D gene call. The nucleotide sequence reads TGCGCCAGCAGCCAAGATTTAGGGAGCCAGCCCCAGCATTTT. The encoded protein is CASSQDLGSQPQHF.